This entry describes one T cell receptor beta chain. Its antigen remains unknown. The data stem from a study of cytomegalovirus exposure and HLA in healthy donors. Study outcomes and limitations: Sequencing probably produced one cluster of sequence variants that were highly shared. There were several of the most significant clusters that appeared linked to common viral pathogens in a later analysis. Later work found that TCR association rates differed between HLA loci; DRB1 had the most and HLA-C the fewest. A missense DCLRE1C variant was associated with V- and J-gene trimming of TCR beta chains in a later analysis, and an independent cohort replicated the association.

PCR used 60 Vbeta primers and 13 Jbeta primers. Sequencing used immunoSEQ multiplex PCR; TCRdb keeps in-frame clones, though not all of them. The table lists under 200,000 clones, around three quarters of them singletons, with under 2.5% in the top ten. The CDR3 is 17 amino acids. The germline CDR1 and CDR2 sequences are MDHEN and SYDVKM. V gave up 0 bases and J gave up 6 bases; unmatched junction bases: 4. This chain links TRBV28 with TRBJ2-2; 13 nucleotides align to TRBD2. Material for sequencing was PBMCs. The TCR was taken from a man aged 35 to 55 in good health and CMV-seronegative. The CDR3 sequence: CASSLWQLAGGPGELFF. The CDR3 coding sequence is TGTGCCAGCAGTTTATGGCAACTAGCGGGAGGGCCCGGGGAGCTGTTTTTT.